This note documents a single TCR beta chain sequence. The antigen is not known. The T cells that were sequenced for TCR beta were CD8+ and CD4+ cells from blood. TEMRA cells were FACS-enriched, with CD8+ and CD4+ T cells isolated negatively. These data originate in a study of CD8 T cells in Susac syndrome. Study outcomes and limitations: It was acknowledged in the study that its TCR sequencing and HLA analysis involved a relatively small number of individuals.

Random hexamers were used to reverse transcribe about 0.45 to 1 ug of RNA. Amplification of TCR beta CDR3 was carried out by immunoSEQ multiplex PCR, which covered 54 Vbeta and 13 Jbeta segments. Each CDR3 protein is one row after TCRdb ran MiXCR on the immunoSEQ multiplex PCR reads. Of approximately 140,000 distinct CDR3 sequences in the sample, approximately 79% were seen once. Trimming pared 0 bases from V and 5 bases from J, leaving 13 bases between. Germline assignment: CDR1 DFQATT and CDR2 SNEGSKA (reference sequence). The length of the CDR3 is 14 residues. This TCR came from a human donor with multiple sclerosis. Sequenced: CD8+ T cells from PBMCs. This chain joins TRBV20-1 and TRBJ1-1; D gene uncertain. This CDR3 is CSARDRVGETEAFF. As DNA, the CDR3 is TGCAGTGCTAGAGATCGAGTCGGGGAGACTGAAGCTTTCTTT.